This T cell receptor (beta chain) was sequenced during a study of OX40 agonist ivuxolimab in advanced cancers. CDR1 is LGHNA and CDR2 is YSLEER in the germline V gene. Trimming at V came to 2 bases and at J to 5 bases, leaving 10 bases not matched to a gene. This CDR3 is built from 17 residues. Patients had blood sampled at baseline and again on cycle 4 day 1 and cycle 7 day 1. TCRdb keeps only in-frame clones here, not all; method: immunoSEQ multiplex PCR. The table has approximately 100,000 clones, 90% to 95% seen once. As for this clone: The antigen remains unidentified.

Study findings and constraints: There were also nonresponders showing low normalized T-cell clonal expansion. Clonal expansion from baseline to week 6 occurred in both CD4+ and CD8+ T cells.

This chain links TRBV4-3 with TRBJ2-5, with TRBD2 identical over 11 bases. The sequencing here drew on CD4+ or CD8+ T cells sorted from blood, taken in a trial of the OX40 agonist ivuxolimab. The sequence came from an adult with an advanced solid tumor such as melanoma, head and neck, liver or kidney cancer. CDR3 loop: CASSQSGSGRASETQYF. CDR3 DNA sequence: TGCGCCAGCAGCCAAAGTGGTAGCGGGAGGGCCTCGGAGACCCAGTACTTC.